The rows below give T cell receptor beta chains drawn from one sample of a study of cytomegalovirus exposure and HLA in healthy donors. Libraries were prepared by immunoSEQ multiplex PCR; TCRdb keeps only in-frame clonotypes and omits some of them. The sample lists about 190,000 clones; approximately 82% were seen once. Sequenced: PBMCs. These receptors were taken from a woman aged 45-59 years in good health and CMV-seropositive. CDR3s include the opening cysteine and the closing phenylalanine or tryptophan. D genes are given only for firm matches. Size tells how often a clone was seen (once, few, many) or the class of an expanded clone, and some rows leave it out.

>TRBV29-1|few|-|13|TRBJ1-1
TGCAGCGTAGATCGCCTACAGGGTGGTGAAGCTTTCTTT
CSVDRLQGGEAFF
>TRBV30|-|TRBD1|14|TRBJ1-6
TGTGCCTGGAGTGTCTTCAGGGGGAAGTTGACCCTCCACTTT
CAWSVFRGKLTLHF
>TRBV6-5|-|-|16|TRBJ1-1
TGTGCCAGCAGTTACAGTATCGGTCAGGGCCACACTGAAGCTTTCTTT
CASSYSIGQGHTEAFF
>TRBV19|-|TRBD1|14|TRBJ1-2
TGTGCCAGTAGTCGGACAGGGAAATCCTATGGCTACACCTTC
CASSRTGKSYGYTF
>TRBV28|-|-|13|TRBJ1-2
TGTGCCAGCAGTAAAACAGGGATCGGTGGCTACACCTTC
CASSKTGIGGYTF
>TRBV19|-|-|14|TRBJ1-2
TGTGCCAGTAGTATCTCGACAGTTTCGGGTGGCTACACCTTC
CASSISTVSGGYTF
>TRBV6-1|-|-|15|TRBJ1-2
TGTGCCAGCAGCCAAACCCCCACAGCCGCCTATGGCTACACCTTC
CASSQTPTAAYGYTF
>TRBV11-2|-|-|12|TRBJ1-1
TGTGCCAGCAGCTTAGGTCCGGGGTACGCTTTCTTT
CASSLGPGYAFF
>TRBV7-3|-|TRBD1|14|TRBJ1-1
TGTGCCAGTCAGAAAGGGGGCGCATACACTGAAGCTTTCTTT
CASQKGGAYTEAFF
>TRBV19|few|-|15|TRBJ2-6
TGTGCCAGTAGTAGACACCGCTCTGGGGCCAACGTCCTGACTTTC
CASSRHRSGANVLTF
>TRBV5-6|-|TRBD2|16|TRBJ2-3
TGTGCCAGCAGCTTGAGGACTAGCGGGGGTTCAGATACGCAGTATTTT
CASSLRTSGGSDTQYF
>TRBV11-2|once|-|13|TRBJ1-2
TGTGCCAGCAGCTTAGTAGAGCGAGGGGGCTACACCTTC
CASSLVERGGYTF
>TRBV5-4|-|TRBD1|19|TRBJ2-1
TGTGCCAGCAGCTTGGAGTTGGGGACAGGGGCTTACTCCTACAATGAGCAGTTCTTC
CASSLELGTGAYSYNEQFF
>TRBV6-4|-|-|13|TRBJ1-2
TGTGCCAGCAGTGACCCGAGTGTCTATGGCTACACCTTC
CASSDPSVYGYTF
>TRBV18|few|TRBD1|15|TRBJ1-3
TGTGCCAGCTCACCGAAACAGGGGGCCGGAAACACCATATATTTT
CASSPKQGAGNTIYF
>TRBV7-9|-|-|15|TRBJ1-4
TGTGCCAGCAGCCCCCGCGGGGCAGGGAGCGAAAAACTGTTTTTT
CASSPRGAGSEKLFF
>TRBV4-1|-|TRBD1|17|TRBJ1-4
TGCGCCAGCACCCGAGAGATAACCGGGACAGGGGGGGAAAAACTGTTTTTT
CASTREITGTGGEKLFF